This T cell receptor beta chain was sequenced in a study of prognosis after radiotherapy for stage I lung cancer. Within the sample, this clonotype is large. Its cognate antigen is unknown. Two rounds of multiplex PCR amplified TCR beta CDR3 from genomic DNA. Each TRBV and TRBJ gene had its own primer in the first PCR round. TCRdb processed the multiplex PCR reads anew with MiXCR; each CDR3 protein has one entry. The sample includes some 14,000 distinct CDR3 sequences, roughly 38% of them seen just once. General study results and limits: Divergent TRBV and TRBJ gene usage has reportedly been observed between patients with and without metastases.

The length of the CDR3 is 13 residues. Germline V gives CDR1 MNHEY, CDR2 SMNVEV (reference sequence). J lost 5 bases, V lost 6 bases, and 2 bases had no gene match. The sample here was PBMCs, taken before or after stereotactic body radiation therapy (not recorded which). The origin of this receptor is a donor over 45 with non-small cell lung cancer. J is TRBJ2-1 and V is TRBV27; 9 nucleotides align to TRBD1. The CDR3: CASRWTGDNEQFF. DNA of the CDR3: TGTGCCAGCAGATGGACAGGGGACAATGAGCAGTTCTTC.